The entry below gives a single T cell receptor (beta chain) sequence along with its context. Its antigen remains unknown. A single base separates this from a much larger clone, so it may be a read error. This sample's RNA came from whole unsorted tissue. Newly diagnosed lung cancer patients had thoracic surgery in China, August–late 2014, without prior chemotherapy. These data are taken from a study of tumor and adjacent non-tumor tissue in lung cancer. Findings and caveats of the study: Normal lung showed higher cumulative top 100 clone frequency than tumor. Compared with tumor, normal lung showed significantly lower TCR diversity.

The library came from three nested PCR rounds adapted from ARM-PCR protocols. TCRdb independently ran MiXCR on the multiplex PCR reads; one entry per CDR3 protein. Here the sample spans some 200,000 distinct CDR3 sequences, around 70% being singletons. The V gene's germline CDR1 is DFQATT and CDR2 SNEGSKA (reference sequence). Trimming stripped 5 bases from V and 8 bases from J, with 13 bases between. There are 11 residues in the CDR3. This TCR was recovered from a man aged 55 to 69 with non-small cell lung cancer. The chain couples TRBV20-1 to TRBJ2-7, with D unresolved. The material sequenced was lung tumor tissue. The CDR3 sequence is CSASPLHKQYF. The CDR3 DNA follows: TGCAGTGCTTCCCCCCTCCACAAGCAGTACTTC.